The sequence of this T cell receptor beta chain was determined in a study of technical replicates of blood from a few donors. The CDR3 runs to 15 residues. The V gene end was trimmed by 7 bases and the J gene end by 5 bases; junction bases not matched to a gene: 11. CDR1 and CDR2 (germline): MGHRA, YSYEKL. TCRdb keeps only in-frame clones here, not all; method: immunoSEQ multiplex PCR. The sample yields roughly 80,000 clones, roughly nine tenths seen once. The gene calls are TRBV4-1 and TRBJ2-5, with TRBD2 identical over 9 bases. The TCR comes from a human donor in good health. The specimen was T cells isolated from PBMCs. The DNA for the CDR3 is TGCGCCAGCACCAATGCGGGGGGGAGTGGGGAGACCCAGTACTTC. Translation: CASTNAGGSGETQYF.